Listed below are T cell receptor beta chains from one sample, sequenced in a study of cytomegalovirus exposure and HLA in healthy donors. Clones were read by immunoSEQ multiplex PCR, and TCRdb kept only the in-frame ones, dropping some. The sample records 150,000 to 200,000 clones, roughly nine tenths being singletons. Sample: PBMCs. The receptors shown here come from a girl in the first two years of life in good health and CMV-seronegative. Both conserved end residues are part of each CDR3. A D gene is named only where the DNA matches it firmly. Clone sizes are given selectively: once, few, many, or a class where the clone is expanded.

v_call	j_call	clone_size	d_call	cdr3_aa	cdr3_nt
TRBV29-1	TRBJ2-1	.	TRBD1	CSALDRGLNEQFF	TGCAGCGCCCTGGACAGGGGGCTGAATGAGCAGTTCTTC
TRBV10-3	TRBJ1-1	.	.	CAISESRGSDTEAFF	TGTGCCATCAGTGAGTCGAGGGGGAGTGACACTGAAGCTTTCTTT
TRBV19	TRBJ2-5	.	.	CASRAQGTGGETQYF	TGTGCCAGTAGGGCACAGGGGACTGGTGGAGAGACCCAGTACTTC
TRBV10-3	TRBJ2-5	.	TRBD1	CAISAGQGRETQYF	TGTGCCATCAGTGCGGGACAGGGGCGAGAGACCCAGTACTTC
TRBV4-1	TRBJ2-5	.	.	CASSRLVSETQYF	TGCGCCAGCAGCCGACTAGTCTCAGAGACCCAGTACTTC
TRBV7-2	TRBJ1-1	.	.	CASSLGFREIEAFF	TGTGCCAGCAGCTTAGGATTTAGGGAGATAGAAGCTTTCTTT
TRBV10-2	TRBJ2-7	once	.	CASSETSEQYF	TGCGCCAGCAGTGAAACAAGCGAGCAGTACTTC
TRBV18	TRBJ1-2	once	TRBD1	CASSRLTGTQTGGKAGYTF	TGTGCCAGCTCACGACTAACTGGGACGCAAACAGGGGGCAAAGCTGGCTACACCTTC
TRBV4-2	TRBJ2-7	.	TRBD2	CASSQGPSGGASYEQYF	TGTGCCAGCAGCCAAGGGCCTAGCGGGGGGGCCTCCTACGAGCAGTACTTC
TRBV29-1	TRBJ1-1	.	.	CSVGQPMNTEAFF	TGCAGCGTTGGACAGCCCATGAACACTGAAGCTTTCTTT
TRBV7-3	TRBJ2-3	.	.	CASSLTREDTQYF	TGTGCCAGCAGCTTAACCAGGGAAGATACGCAGTATTTT
TRBV6-5	TRBJ1-2	.	.	CASSYGTLYGYTF	TGTGCCAGCAGTTACGGTACTTTATATGGCTACACCTTC
TRBV5-8	TRBJ1-2	.	TRBD1	CASNSDRDSLPNYGYTF	TGTGCCAGCAACTCCGACCGGGACAGCCTCCCCAACTATGGCTACACCTTC
TRBV4-1	TRBJ2-7	.	.	CASSQAPGLKYYEQYF	TGCGCCAGCAGCCAGGCCCCGGGACTTAAATACTACGAGCAGTACTTC
TRBV6-1	TRBJ1-2	.	TRBD1	CASTLTGGPNYGYTF	TGTGCCAGCACCTTAACAGGGGGGCCTAACTATGGCTACACCTTC
TRBV7-3	TRBJ1-2	.	.	CASSNPKGKGGYTF	TGTGCCAGCAGTAATCCTAAGGGGAAGGGTGGCTACACCTTC
TRBV29-1	TRBJ2-5	.	TRBD2	CSVEVLAGGATQYF	TGCAGCGTTGAGGTACTAGCGGGAGGAGCGACCCAGTACTTC
TRBV6-6	TRBJ2-2	.	.	CASRSGVITGELFF	TGTGCCAGCAGATCAGGGGTAATCACCGGGGAGCTGTTTTTT
TRBV13	TRBJ1-2	.	TRBD1	CASSLNRGYGYTF	TGTGCCAGCAGCTTGAACAGGGGGTATGGCTACACCTTC
TRBV6-6	TRBJ2-7	.	.	CASSYRGGTYEQYF	TGTGCCAGCAGTTACAGGGGCGGGACCTACGAGCAGTACTTC
TRBV29-1	TRBJ2-7	.	TRBD2	CSVERLAGGASYEQYF	TGCAGCGTTGAAAGACTAGCGGGGGGTGCCTCCTACGAGCAGTACTTC
TRBV5-6	TRBJ2-5	.	TRBD1	CASGSETGSETQYF	TGTGCCAGCGGTTCCGAGACAGGGAGCGAGACCCAGTACTTC
TRBV18	TRBJ2-2	.	TRBD1	CASSPRLQGQGTGELFF	TGTGCCAGCTCACCACGTTTACAGGGACAGGGGACCGGGGAGCTGTTTTTT
TRBV30	TRBJ2-6	.	TRBD1	CASPPGQGYSGANVLTF	TGTGCCTCACCACCGGGACAGGGGTACTCTGGGGCCAACGTCCTGACTTTC
TRBV5-6	TRBJ1-1	.	TRBD1	CASSPLGETGAATEAFF	TGTGCCAGCAGCCCACTGGGCGAGACAGGGGCGGCCACTGAAGCTTTCTTT
TRBV4-2	TRBJ2-2	.	TRBD2	CASSQDGSGVITGELFF	TGTGCCAGCAGCCAAGATGGTAGCGGGGTGATCACCGGGGAGCTGTTTTTT
TRBV27	TRBJ2-2	.	TRBD1	CASKNRGNTGELFF	TGTGCCAGCAAAAACAGGGGTAACACCGGGGAGCTGTTTTTT
TRBV10-1	TRBJ2-2	.	TRBD2	CASTSGGGTGELFF	TGCGCCAGCACTAGCGGGGGGGGAACCGGGGAGCTGTTTTTT
TRBV7-8	TRBJ2-3	.	.	CASSNRDSSTDTQYF	TGTGCCAGCAGCAATCGCGACAGTAGCACAGATACGCAGTATTTT
TRBV25-1	TRBJ1-3	.	TRBD1	CASSEFDRGSGNTIYF	TGTGCCAGCAGTGAGTTCGACAGGGGCTCTGGAAACACCATATATTTT
TRBV5-4	TRBJ1-6	few	TRBD1	CASSRGQGGGPYNSPLHF	TGTGCCAGCAGCCGCGGACAGGGCGGGGGACCCTATAATTCACCCCTCCACTTT
TRBV19	TRBJ1-5	once	.	CASSIGPSPYQPQHF	TGTGCCAGTAGTATAGGGCCTAGTCCCTATCAGCCCCAGCATTTT
TRBV4-3	TRBJ1-4	.	.	CASSQDRAGEEKLFF	TGCGCCAGCAGCCAAGATAGGGCAGGGGAAGAAAAACTGTTTTTT
TRBV5-1	TRBJ2-2	.	TRBD1	CASSIRGQDGELFF	TGCGCCAGCAGCATCAGGGGGCAGGACGGGGAGCTGTTTTTT
TRBV12-1	TRBJ1-2	.	.	CASSGRTGPARLYGYTF	TGTGCCAGCAGCGGCAGGACAGGGCCCGCTCGGTTATATGGCTACACCTTC
TRBV9	TRBJ2-6	.	.	CASSAISGANVLTF	TGTGCCAGCAGCGCAATCTCTGGGGCCAACGTCCTGACTTTC
TRBV7-9	TRBJ1-2	.	TRBD1	CSSSLAQGGDRYTF	TGTTCCAGCAGCTTAGCACAGGGGGGGGATCGCTACACCTTC
TRBV6-5	TRBJ2-4	once	.	CASSRIAKNIQYF	TGTGCCAGCAGCAGAATAGCCAAAAACATTCAGTACTTT
TRBV7-2	TRBJ1-3	.	.	CASSLGLSGNTIYF	TGTGCCAGCAGCCTGGGACTGTCCGGAAACACCATATATTTT
TRBV27	TRBJ2-7	.	TRBD2	CASSLRGATYEQYF	TGTGCCAGCAGTTTGCGGGGGGCCACCTACGAGCAGTACTTC